Below, 21 T cell receptor beta chains from the same sample are listed, as sequenced in a study of blood T cell repertoires in COVID-19. Method: immunoSEQ multiplex PCR; TCRdb's copy keeps in-frame clones and lacks some. There are about 94,000 clones in the sample; over 70% occur only once, and around 20% lies in the top ten. Material: peripheral blood. The source of these receptors is a human donor in a cohort sampled during active COVID-19.

The rearrangement links TRBV27 to TRBJ2-7, with D perhaps TRBD1 (7 bases). This CDR3 contains 13 residues. Germline V gene lookup returns CDR1 MNHEY and CDR2 SMNVEV (reference sequence). Trimming cost V 6 bases and J 4 bases, with 13 bases left between them. The CDR3 sequence is CASSRQGGYEQYF. The CDR3 coding sequence is TGTGCCAGCAGCAGGCAGGGGGGTTACGAGCAGTACTTC.

This clone has a handful of counts. The rearrangement joins TRBV10-1 to TRBJ2-7, with D possibly TRBD1 on 6 matching bases. The germline V gene encodes CDR1 WNHNN and CDR2 SYGVQD (reference sequence). This CDR3 is built from 13 residues. V lost 8 bases, J lost 0 bases, and 11 bases lay in between. The CDR3 region has the DNA TGCGCCAGCGGTACGACAGGCTCCTACGAGCAGTACTTC. This codes for CASGTTGSYEQYF.

The chain has TRBV9 and TRBJ1-3, with 7 nucleotides matching TRBD1. This CDR3 is 17 amino acids long. The germline V gene encodes CDR1 SGDLS and CDR2 YYNGEE. V lost 6 bases, J lost 0 bases, and 12 bases stayed unmatched. CDR3 nucleotide sequence: TGTGCCAGCACCCGATTCGGACAGGCCAGCTCTGGAAACACCATATATTTT. Amino acid sequence: CASTRFGQASSGNTIYF.

The rearrangement links TRBV15 to TRBJ2-7; D might be TRBD2 (6 bases). The CDR3 is 14 residues long. The ends were cut back, 2 bases at V and 2 bases at J, with 10 bases in the middle. Germline CDR1 and CDR2: LNHNV and YYDKDF (reference sequence). CDR3 sequence: CATSRYAGTYEQYF. CDR3 bases: TGTGCCACCAGCAGATACGCGGGAACCTACGAGCAGTACTTC.

This clone turned up a few times. This rearrangement joins TRBV19 to TRBJ2-7; D possibly corresponds to TRBD1 (6 bases). CDR3 length: 13 residues. Germline V gene sequence: CDR1 LNHDA, CDR2 SQIVND (reference sequence). Between the trimmed V and J ends, which lost 8 bases and 2 bases, there was a span of 13 bases. In nucleotides, the CDR3 is TGTGCCAGTTCCGGGACACCGACCTACGAGCAGTACTTC. This codes for CASSGTPTYEQYF.

J is TRBJ2-1 and V is TRBV27; a possible D gene is TRBD2 (5 bases). The germline gives CDR1 MNHEY, CDR2 SMNVEV (reference sequence). The V end was cut by 2 bases, the J end by 0 bases, with 8 bases between. CDR3 length: 15 residues. The CDR3 is CASSLERSSYNEQFF. Here the CDR3 DNA reads TGTGCCAGCAGTTTAGAGCGGAGCTCCTACAATGAGCAGTTCTTC.

The CDR3 DNA reads TGTGCCAGCAGTTACAGGGGCCTTTATGGCTACACCTTC. It translates to CASSYRGLYGYTF. The J gene is TRBJ1-2, the V gene TRBV6-5; tentatively, D is TRBD1 (5 bases). CDR3 length: 13 amino acids. V was shortened by 2 bases and J by 5 bases, with 9 bases between the two germline ends. CDR1 and CDR2 (germline): MNHEY, SVGAGI.

The chain is built from TRBV3-1 (or the pseudogene TRBV3-2) and TRBJ2-7, with 8 bases matching TRBD2. Looked up from germline, CDR1 is LGHDT and CDR2 is YNNKEL (reference sequence). The junction had 8 bases not matched to a gene; V was cut back by 4 bases and J by 3 bases. The CDR3 extends over 15 amino acids. The CDR3 reads CASSPPAGGRYEQYF. As DNA, the CDR3 is TGTGCCAGCAGCCCTCCCGCGGGAGGTCGCTACGAGCAGTACTTC.

CDR3 coding DNA: TGTGCCAGTAGTAAAGAATCCGGGACAGGGGGTAATTCACCCCTCCACTTT. Translated: CASSKESGTGGNSPLHF. The J gene is TRBJ1-6, the V gene TRBV19, with TRBD1 identical over 11 bases. With V trimmed by 4 bases and J by 6 bases, 8 bases remained unmatched. The CDR3 loop spans 17 amino acids. Germline CDR1 reads LNHDA; CDR2 reads SQIVND (reference sequence).

The chain joins TRBV30 to TRBJ2-5; 11 nucleotides match TRBD1. Losses at the gene ends were 7 bases for V and 1 base for J; bases not matched to a gene: 2. Germline CDR1 reads GTSNPN; CDR2 reads SVGIG (reference sequence). CDR3 length: 13 amino acids. The CDR3: CASGTGGQETQYF. The CDR3 nucleotides read TGTGCCTCGGGGACAGGGGGCCAAGAGACCCAGTACTTC.

The chain uses TRBV7-9 and TRBJ2-1, with TRBD2 matching over 9 bases. J was trimmed by 8 bases and V by 5 bases; bases with no gene match: 4. In germline, CDR1 is SEHNR, CDR2 FQNEAQ (reference sequence). This CDR3 region has 13 residues. CDR3 in amino acids: CASSQSGGHEQFF. The DNA for the CDR3 is TGTGCCAGCAGCCAAAGCGGGGGGCATGAGCAGTTCTTC.

The chain recombines TRBV6-5 with TRBJ2-7, with D possibly being TRBD1 (6 bases). The CDR3 is 15 amino acids. The V gene lost 6 bases and the J gene lost 1 base, with 16 bases spanning the gap. Per the germline V gene, CDR1 is MNHEY and CDR2 is SVGAGI. The CDR3 spells CASSNTGTPSYEQYF. CDR3 sequence (DNA): TGTGCCAGCAGCAACACCGGGACACCTTCCTACGAGCAGTACTTC.

This clone was recorded a few times. V and J are TRBV5-1 and TRBJ2-2; weak D call: TRBD2 (5 bases). The CDR3 totals 12 residues. Trimming stripped 4 bases from V and 13 bases from J, with 14 bases between. Germline CDR1 SGHRS, CDR2 YFSETQ. The CDR3 is CASSIDFGGLFF. The CDR3 bases are TGCGCCAGCAGCATAGACTTTGGAGGGCTGTTTTTT.

This clone was seen more than once but under ten times. V usage is TRBV9 and J usage is TRBJ2-7; D is uncertain. V shed 5 bases and J shed 2 bases, with 14 bases lying between them. Germline assignment: CDR1 SGDLS and CDR2 YYNGEE. This CDR3 has 14 amino acids. Here the CDR3 reads CASSESVEPYEQYF. DNA of the CDR3: TGTGCCAGCAGTGAATCGGTTGAGCCCTACGAGCAGTACTTC.

V is TRBV24-1 and J is TRBJ1-1; D perhaps matches TRBD1 (5 bases). CDR1 KGHDR and CDR2 SFDVKD come from the germline V gene. The V end was cut by 9 bases, the J end by 4 bases, with 11 bases between. The CDR3 consists of 12 residues. The chain's CDR3 is CATEPGGTEAFF. CDR3 sequence (DNA): TGTGCCACCGAGCCGGGGGGCACTGAAGCTTTCTTT.

V is TRBV3-1 (or the pseudogene TRBV3-2) and J is TRBJ1-4; D is undetermined. Trimming shortened V by 3 bases and J by 3 bases, and 11 bases separated the two germline ends. The CDR3 sequence is 15 residues long. From germline, CDR1 is LGHDT and CDR2 YNNKEL (reference sequence). The CDR3 coding sequence is TGTGCCAGCAGCCACCATTTAGCCCCTAATGAAAAACTGTTTTTT. Its translation: CASSHHLAPNEKLFF.

This chain uses TRBV6-2 or TRBV6-3 with TRBJ2-1; TRBD2 might be the D (6 bases). The CDR3 contains 13 residues. V lost 4 bases and J lost 12, with 16 bases in between. Germline V gives CDR1 MNHEY, CDR2 SVGEGT. The CDR3 DNA reads as TGTGCCAGCAGTTCAAACGGGGGACTCCGGCAGTTCTTC. Translating gives CASSSNGGLRQFF.

CDR3 protein: CASSFLRDTEAFF. CDR3 nucleotide sequence: TGTGCCAGCAGCTTTCTCAGGGACACTGAAGCTTTCTTT. The chain links TRBV7-8 to TRBJ1-1; D is possibly TRBD1 (5 bases). Germline values: CDR1 SGHVS, CDR2 FQNEAQ. V lost 3 bases and J lost 3, with 8 bases in between. The CDR3 length is 13 residues.

The V call is TRBV18, the J call TRBJ2-7; 8 positions agree with TRBD2. The J segment lost 1 base and the V segment lost 5 bases, leaving 7 bases of the junction unmatched. Germline CDR1 and CDR2: KGHSH and LQKENI. The CDR3 has 15 amino acids. The CDR3 DNA follows: TGTGCCAGCTCATCCTTTAGCGGGACATCCTACGAGCAGTACTTC. Encoded protein: CASSSFSGTSYEQYF.

The chain links TRBV5-1 to TRBJ1-2; D remains unclear. The CDR3 consists of 13 residues. Looked up from germline, CDR1 is SGHRS and CDR2 is YFSETQ. The V end lost 3 bases, the J end lost 2 bases, and 8 bases lay between the germline ends. CDR3 loop: CASSSSGNYGYTF. The CDR3 DNA sequence: TGCGCCAGCAGCTCCTCGGGGAACTATGGCTACACCTTC. The complete variable domain, with remaining parts taken from reference TRBV5-1 and TRBJ1-2, reads KAGVTQTPRYLIKTRGQQVTLSCSPISGHRSVSWYQQTPGQGLQFLFEYFSETQRNKGNFPGRFSGRQFSNSRSEMNVSTLELGDSALYLCASSSSGNYGYTFGSGTRLTVV.

J is TRBJ2-1 and V is TRBV20-1; 7 nucleotides match TRBD2. The J segment lost 9 bases and the V segment lost 6 bases, leaving 2 bases of the junction unmatched. This CDR3 is 10 amino acids long. Germline V CDR1 and CDR2: DFQATT, SNEGSKA (reference sequence). This chain's CDR3 is CSAGRVEQFF. For the CDR3, the DNA is TGCAGTGCGGGGAGGGTTGAGCAGTTCTTC.